Here is one T cell receptor beta chain with its context. The antigen is undetermined. CDR3 length: 14 amino acids. Germline V gene lookup returns CDR1 ENHRY and CDR2 SYGVKD. Deletions cut 10 bases from V and 7 bases from J, with 21 bases between. The sample originates from a study of T cell responses to AZD1222 COVID-19 vaccine. Broader study findings: Donors were chiefly white British, with a greater number of females, and clonal diversity was perhaps underestimated. After the peak T cell response, and only then, were repertoires sampled. The reported proportion of spike-specific TCRs targeting unmutated variant regions was nearly half.

Only in-frame clones appear in the TCRdb table, and some are missing; sequencing was by immunoSEQ multiplex PCR. The data show under 80,000 clones, about four fifths seen once. This receptor was identified in an adult in good health. The gene calls are TRBV10-3 and TRBJ2-3, with a weak D call TRBD1 (6 bases). The specimen comprised peripheral blood, sampled on day 0 of MenACWY control vaccination. CDR3 coding DNA: TGTGCCACCAGGGGTTGGGGAAGGGGGAATACGCAGTATTTT. The encoded protein is CATRGWGRGNTQYF.